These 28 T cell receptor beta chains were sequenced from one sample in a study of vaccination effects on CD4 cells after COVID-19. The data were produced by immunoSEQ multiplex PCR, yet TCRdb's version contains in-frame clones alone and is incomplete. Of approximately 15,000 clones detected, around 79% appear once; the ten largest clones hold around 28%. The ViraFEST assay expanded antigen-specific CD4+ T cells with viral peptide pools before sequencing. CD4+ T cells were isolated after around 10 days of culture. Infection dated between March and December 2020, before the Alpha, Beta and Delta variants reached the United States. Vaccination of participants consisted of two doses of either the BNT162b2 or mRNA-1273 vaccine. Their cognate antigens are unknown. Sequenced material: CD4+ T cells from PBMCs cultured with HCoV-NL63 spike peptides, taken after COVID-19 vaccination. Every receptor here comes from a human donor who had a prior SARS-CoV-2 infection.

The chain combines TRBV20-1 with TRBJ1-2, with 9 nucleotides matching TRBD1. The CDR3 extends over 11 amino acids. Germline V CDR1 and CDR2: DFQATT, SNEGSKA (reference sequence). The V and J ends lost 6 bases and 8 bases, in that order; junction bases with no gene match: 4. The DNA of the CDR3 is TGCAGTGCGTGGGACAGGGAAGGCTACACCTTC. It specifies CSAWDREGYTF.

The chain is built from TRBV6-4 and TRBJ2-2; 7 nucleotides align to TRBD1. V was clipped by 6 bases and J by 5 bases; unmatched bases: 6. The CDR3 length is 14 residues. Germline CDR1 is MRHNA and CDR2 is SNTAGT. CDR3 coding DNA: TGTGCCAGCAGACCAGACAGGGCGACCGGGGAGCTGTTTTTT. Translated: CASRPDRATGELFF.

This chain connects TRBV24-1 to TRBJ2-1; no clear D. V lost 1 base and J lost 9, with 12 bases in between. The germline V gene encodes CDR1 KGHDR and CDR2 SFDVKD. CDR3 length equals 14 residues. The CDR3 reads CATSDFLRVTEQFF. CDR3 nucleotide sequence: TGTGCCACCAGTGATTTCCTTCGAGTAACTGAGCAGTTCTTC.

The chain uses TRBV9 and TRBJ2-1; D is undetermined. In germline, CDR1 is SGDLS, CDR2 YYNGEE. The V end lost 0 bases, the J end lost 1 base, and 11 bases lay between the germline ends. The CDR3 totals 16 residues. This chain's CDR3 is CASSVGRSPSYNEQFF. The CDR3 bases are TGTGCCAGCAGCGTAGGCAGGTCGCCATCCTACAATGAGCAGTTCTTC.

The CDR3 loop is CASSNYRASGELFF. The DNA of the CDR3 is TGTGCCAGTAGTAATTACAGGGCCAGCGGGGAGCTGTTTTTT. The chain combines TRBV19 with TRBJ2-2, with D tentatively TRBD1 (6 bases). Trimming took 4 bases from V and 7 from J, leaving 13 bases between them. CDR3 length equals 14 residues. CDR1 and CDR2 (germline): LNHDA, SQIVND (reference sequence).

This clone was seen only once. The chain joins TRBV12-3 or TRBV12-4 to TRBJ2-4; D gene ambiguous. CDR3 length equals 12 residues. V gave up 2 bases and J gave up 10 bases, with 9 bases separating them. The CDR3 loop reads CASSLSPRIQYF. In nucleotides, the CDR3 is TGTGCCAGCAGTTTATCGCCAAGAATTCAGTACTTC.

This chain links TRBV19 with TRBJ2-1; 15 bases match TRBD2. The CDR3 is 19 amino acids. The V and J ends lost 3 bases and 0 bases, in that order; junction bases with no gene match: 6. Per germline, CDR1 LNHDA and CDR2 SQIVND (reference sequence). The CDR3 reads CASSMGLAGGGISYNEQFF. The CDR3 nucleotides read TGTGCCAGTAGTATGGGACTAGCGGGAGGTGGGATCTCCTACAATGAGCAGTTCTTC.

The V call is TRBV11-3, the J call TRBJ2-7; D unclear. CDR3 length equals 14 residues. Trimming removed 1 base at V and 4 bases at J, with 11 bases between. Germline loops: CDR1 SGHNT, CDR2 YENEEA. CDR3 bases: TGTGCCAGCAGCTTAGGGGGAAAGAGGTACGAGCAGTACTTC. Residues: CASSLGGKRYEQYF.

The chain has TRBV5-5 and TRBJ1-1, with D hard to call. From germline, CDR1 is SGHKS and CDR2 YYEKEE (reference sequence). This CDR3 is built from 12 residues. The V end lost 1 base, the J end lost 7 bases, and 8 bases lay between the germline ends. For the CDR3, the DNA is TGTGCCAGCAGCTTGTTAGGACGTGAAGCTTTCTTT. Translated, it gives CASSLLGREAFF.

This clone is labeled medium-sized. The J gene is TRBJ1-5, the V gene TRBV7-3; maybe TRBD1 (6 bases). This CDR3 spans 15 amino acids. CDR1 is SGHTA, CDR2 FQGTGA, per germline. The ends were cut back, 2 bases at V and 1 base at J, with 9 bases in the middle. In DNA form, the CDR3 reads TGTGCCAGCAGCTTATCAGGGGTCAGCAATCAGCCCCAGCATTTT. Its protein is CASSLSGVSNQPQHF. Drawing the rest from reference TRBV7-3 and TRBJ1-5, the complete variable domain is GAGVSQTPSNKVTEKGKYVELRCDPISGHTALYWYRQSLGQGPEFLIYFQGTGAADDSGLPNDRFFAVRPEGSVSTLKIQRTERGDSAVYLCASSLSGVSNQPQHFGDGTRLSIL.

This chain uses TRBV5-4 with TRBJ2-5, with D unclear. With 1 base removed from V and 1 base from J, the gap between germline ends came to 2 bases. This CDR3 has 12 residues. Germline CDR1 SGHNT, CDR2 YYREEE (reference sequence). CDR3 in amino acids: CASSLSQETQYF. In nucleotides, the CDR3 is TGTGCCAGCAGCTTGAGCCAAGAGACCCAGTACTTC.

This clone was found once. Here the CDR3 DNA reads TGTGCCAGCAAGGTCAGGATGAACACCGGGGAGCTGTTTTTT. As protein: CASKVRMNTGELFF. The V call is TRBV2, the J call TRBJ2-2; no reliable D call. CDR3 length: 14 residues. Trimming shortened V by 7 bases and J by 1 base, and 10 bases separated the two germline ends. In germline, CDR1 is SNHLY, CDR2 FYNNEI.

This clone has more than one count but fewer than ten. CDR3 in amino acids: CASSLVFGRDYNEQFF. CDR3 DNA: TGCGCCAGCAGCTTGGTATTCGGGAGGGATTACAATGAGCAGTTCTTC. The chain couples TRBV5-1 to TRBJ2-1; 8 positions agree with TRBD2. V shed 0 bases, J shed 4 bases, and the junction held 6 bases outside the gene matches. CDR3 length equals 16 residues. CDR1 SGHRS and CDR2 YFSETQ come from the germline V gene.

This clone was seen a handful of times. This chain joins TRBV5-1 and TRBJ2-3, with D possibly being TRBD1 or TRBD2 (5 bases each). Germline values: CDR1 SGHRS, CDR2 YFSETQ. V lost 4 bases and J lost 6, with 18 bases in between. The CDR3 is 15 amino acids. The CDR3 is CASSPGGPTTDTQYF. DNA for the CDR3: TGCGCCAGCAGCCCTGGGGGTCCCACGACGGATACGCAGTATTTT.

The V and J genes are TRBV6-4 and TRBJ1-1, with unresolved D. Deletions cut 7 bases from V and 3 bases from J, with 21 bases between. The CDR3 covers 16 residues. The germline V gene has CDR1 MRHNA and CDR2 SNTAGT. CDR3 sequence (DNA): TGTGCCAGCAAGAAGCCACCCCGGGTACATGACACTGAAGCTTTCTTT. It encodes CASKKPPRVHDTEAFF.

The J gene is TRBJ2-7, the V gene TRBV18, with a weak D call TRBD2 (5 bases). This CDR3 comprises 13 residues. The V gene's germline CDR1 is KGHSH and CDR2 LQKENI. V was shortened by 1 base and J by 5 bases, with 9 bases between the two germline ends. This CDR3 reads CASSPLPGDEQYF. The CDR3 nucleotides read TGTGCCAGCTCACCACTCCCCGGGGACGAGCAGTACTTC.

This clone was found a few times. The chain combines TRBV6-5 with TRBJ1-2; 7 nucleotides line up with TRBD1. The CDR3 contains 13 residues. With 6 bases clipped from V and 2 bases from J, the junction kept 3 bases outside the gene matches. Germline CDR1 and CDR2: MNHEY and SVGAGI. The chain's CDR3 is CASRRDSNYGYTF. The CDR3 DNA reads TGTGCCAGCAGAAGGGACAGCAACTATGGCTACACCTTC.

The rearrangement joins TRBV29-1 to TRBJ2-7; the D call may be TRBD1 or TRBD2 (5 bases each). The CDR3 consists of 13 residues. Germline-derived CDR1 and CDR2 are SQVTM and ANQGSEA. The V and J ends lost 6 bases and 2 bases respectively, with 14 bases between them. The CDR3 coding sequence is TGCAGCGTCCGGGGCGGATTTACCTACGAGCAGTACTTC. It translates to CSVRGGFTYEQYF.

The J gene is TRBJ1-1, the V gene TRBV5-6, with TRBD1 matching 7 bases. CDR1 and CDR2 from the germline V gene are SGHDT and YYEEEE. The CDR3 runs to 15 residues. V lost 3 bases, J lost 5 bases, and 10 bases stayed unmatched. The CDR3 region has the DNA TGTGCCAGCAGCTCTTCAGGGGGAATAGGGACTGAAGCTTTCTTT. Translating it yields CASSSSGGIGTEAFF.

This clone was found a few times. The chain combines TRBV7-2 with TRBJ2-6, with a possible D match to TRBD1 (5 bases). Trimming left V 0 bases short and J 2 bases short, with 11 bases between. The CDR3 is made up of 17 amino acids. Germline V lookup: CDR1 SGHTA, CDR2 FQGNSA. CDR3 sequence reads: CASSLAGAAPGANVLTF. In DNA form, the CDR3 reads TGTGCCAGCAGCTTAGCAGGGGCTGCACCTGGGGCCAACGTCCTGACTTTC. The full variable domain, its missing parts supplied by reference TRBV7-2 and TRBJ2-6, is GAGVSQSPSNKVTEKGKDVELRCDPISGHTALYWYRQSLGQGLEFLIYFQGNSAPDKSGLPSDRFSAERTGGSVSTLTIQRTQQEDSAVYLCASSLAGAAPGANVLTFGAGSRLTVL.

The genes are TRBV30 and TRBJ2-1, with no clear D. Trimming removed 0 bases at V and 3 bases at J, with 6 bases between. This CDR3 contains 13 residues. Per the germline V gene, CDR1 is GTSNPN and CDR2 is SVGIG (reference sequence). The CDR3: CAWSVGSYNEQFF. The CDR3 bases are TGTGCCTGGAGTGTCGGAAGCTACAATGAGCAGTTCTTC. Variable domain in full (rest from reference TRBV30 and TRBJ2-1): SQTIHQWPATLVQPVGSPLSLECTVEGTSNPNLYWYRQAAGRGLQLLFYSVGIGQISSEVPQNLSASRPQDRQFILSSKKLLLSDSGFYLCAWSVGSYNEQFFGPGTRLTVL.

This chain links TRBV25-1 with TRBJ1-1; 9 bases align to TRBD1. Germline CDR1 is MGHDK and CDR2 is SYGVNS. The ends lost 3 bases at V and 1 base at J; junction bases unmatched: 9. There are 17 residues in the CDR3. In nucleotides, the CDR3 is TGTGCCAGCAGTGATTGGGGGACAGGGAGGAAGAACACTGAAGCTTTCTTT. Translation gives CASSDWGTGRKNTEAFF.

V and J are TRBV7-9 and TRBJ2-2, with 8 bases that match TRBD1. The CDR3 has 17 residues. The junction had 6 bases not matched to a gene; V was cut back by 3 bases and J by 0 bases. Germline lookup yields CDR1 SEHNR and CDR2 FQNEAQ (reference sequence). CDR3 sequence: CASSFRSGGANTGELFF. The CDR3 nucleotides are TGTGCCAGCAGCTTTAGGTCAGGGGGCGCGAACACCGGGGAGCTGTTTTTT. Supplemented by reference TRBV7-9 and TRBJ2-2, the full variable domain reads DTGVSQNPRHKITKRGQNVTFRCDPISEHNRLYWYRQTLGQGPEFLTYFQNEAQLEKSRLLSDRFSAERPKGSFSTLEIQRTEQGDSAMYLCASSFRSGGANTGELFFGEGSRLTVL.

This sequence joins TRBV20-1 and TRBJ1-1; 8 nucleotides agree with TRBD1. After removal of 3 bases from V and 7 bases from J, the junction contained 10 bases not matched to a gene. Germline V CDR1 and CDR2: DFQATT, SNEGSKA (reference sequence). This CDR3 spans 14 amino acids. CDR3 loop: CSASWQGARVEAFF. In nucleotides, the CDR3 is TGCAGTGCTAGTTGGCAGGGGGCGCGGGTTGAAGCTTTCTTT.

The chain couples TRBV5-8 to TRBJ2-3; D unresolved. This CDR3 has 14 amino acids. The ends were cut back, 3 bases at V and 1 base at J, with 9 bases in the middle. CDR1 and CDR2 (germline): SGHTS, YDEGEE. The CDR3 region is CASSSWWGTDTQYF. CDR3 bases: TGTGCCAGCAGCTCTTGGTGGGGCACAGATACGCAGTATTTT.

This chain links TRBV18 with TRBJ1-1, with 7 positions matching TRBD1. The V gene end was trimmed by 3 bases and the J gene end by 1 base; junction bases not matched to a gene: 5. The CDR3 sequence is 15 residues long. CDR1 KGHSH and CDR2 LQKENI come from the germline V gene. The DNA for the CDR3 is TGTGCCAGCTCACCCATTACAGGGGCGAACACTGAAGCTTTCTTT. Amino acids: CASSPITGANTEAFF.

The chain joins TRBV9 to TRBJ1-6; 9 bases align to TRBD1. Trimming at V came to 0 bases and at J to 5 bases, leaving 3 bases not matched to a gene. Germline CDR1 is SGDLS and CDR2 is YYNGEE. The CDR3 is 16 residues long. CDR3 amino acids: CASSVGTGVHNSPLHF. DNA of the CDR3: TGTGCCAGCAGCGTAGGGACAGGGGTCCATAATTCACCCCTCCACTTT.

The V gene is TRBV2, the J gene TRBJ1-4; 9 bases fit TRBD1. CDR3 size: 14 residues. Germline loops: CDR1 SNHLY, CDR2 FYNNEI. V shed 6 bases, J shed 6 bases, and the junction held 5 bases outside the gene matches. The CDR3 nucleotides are TGTGCCAGCAGATCGGGACAGGGAGATGAAAAACTGTTTTTT. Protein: CASRSGQGDEKLFF.